The clone carrying this TCR beta chain was recorded many times. Its antigen remains unknown. This record comes from a study of CD8 T cells in ankylosing spondylitis. General study results and limits: Earlier authors reported some of these motif variants in reactive arthritis synovial fluid and blood.

V shed 2 bases and J 4 bases; nucleotides not matched to a gene: 4. The CDR3 runs to 14 residues. CDR1 and CDR2 from the germline V gene are MNHEY and SMNVEV (reference sequence). A single record per CDR3 protein comes from TCRdb applying MiXCR to the 5' RACE reads. The sample lists about 190,000 distinct CDR3 sequences; 10% to 15% were seen once. The sequence was collected from a female donor with ankylosing spondylitis or in good health (not recorded which). Source material: blood, either unsorted or a sorted T cell fraction (not recorded which). The chain recombines TRBV27 with TRBJ1-1; 7 nucleotides agree with TRBD1. The CDR3 protein is CASSLRQGITEAFF. DNA for the CDR3: TGTGCCAGCAGTTTACGACAGGGTATCACTGAAGCTTTCTTT.